This T cell receptor beta chain was identified during a study of identical twins. Template switching added a universal primer site; cDNA carried unique molecular identifiers. TCRdb re-analysed the 5' RACE reads in MiXCR, keeping a single row per CDR3 protein. The table shows about 200,000 distinct CDR3 sequences, with around 8% occurring only once. The table lists this clonotype with many counts. Its antigen is undetermined. J lost 9 bases, V lost 3 bases, and 6 bases had no gene match. The CDR3 is 14 amino acids. Study outcomes and limitations: Zero-insertion findings could be partly confounded by invariant cells (MAIT and iNKT cells). Cross-sectional statistics underpinned the conclusions; the same donors were not followed.

This same sample was also taken into another study, of yellow fever vaccine responses in identical twins. As that study records: After vaccination, twins' T cell response reportedly seemed partly convergent, partly personalized.

Sequencing input: memory (CD45RO+) T cells sorted from blood. This TCR was sampled from a woman younger than 35 in good health. V is TRBV12-3 or TRBV12-4 and J is TRBJ2-4, with TRBD1 matching 9 bases. The CDR3 region is CASSLGQGTGIQYF. In DNA form, the CDR3 reads TGTGCCAGCAGTTTGGGACAGGGAACGGGCATTCAGTACTTC.